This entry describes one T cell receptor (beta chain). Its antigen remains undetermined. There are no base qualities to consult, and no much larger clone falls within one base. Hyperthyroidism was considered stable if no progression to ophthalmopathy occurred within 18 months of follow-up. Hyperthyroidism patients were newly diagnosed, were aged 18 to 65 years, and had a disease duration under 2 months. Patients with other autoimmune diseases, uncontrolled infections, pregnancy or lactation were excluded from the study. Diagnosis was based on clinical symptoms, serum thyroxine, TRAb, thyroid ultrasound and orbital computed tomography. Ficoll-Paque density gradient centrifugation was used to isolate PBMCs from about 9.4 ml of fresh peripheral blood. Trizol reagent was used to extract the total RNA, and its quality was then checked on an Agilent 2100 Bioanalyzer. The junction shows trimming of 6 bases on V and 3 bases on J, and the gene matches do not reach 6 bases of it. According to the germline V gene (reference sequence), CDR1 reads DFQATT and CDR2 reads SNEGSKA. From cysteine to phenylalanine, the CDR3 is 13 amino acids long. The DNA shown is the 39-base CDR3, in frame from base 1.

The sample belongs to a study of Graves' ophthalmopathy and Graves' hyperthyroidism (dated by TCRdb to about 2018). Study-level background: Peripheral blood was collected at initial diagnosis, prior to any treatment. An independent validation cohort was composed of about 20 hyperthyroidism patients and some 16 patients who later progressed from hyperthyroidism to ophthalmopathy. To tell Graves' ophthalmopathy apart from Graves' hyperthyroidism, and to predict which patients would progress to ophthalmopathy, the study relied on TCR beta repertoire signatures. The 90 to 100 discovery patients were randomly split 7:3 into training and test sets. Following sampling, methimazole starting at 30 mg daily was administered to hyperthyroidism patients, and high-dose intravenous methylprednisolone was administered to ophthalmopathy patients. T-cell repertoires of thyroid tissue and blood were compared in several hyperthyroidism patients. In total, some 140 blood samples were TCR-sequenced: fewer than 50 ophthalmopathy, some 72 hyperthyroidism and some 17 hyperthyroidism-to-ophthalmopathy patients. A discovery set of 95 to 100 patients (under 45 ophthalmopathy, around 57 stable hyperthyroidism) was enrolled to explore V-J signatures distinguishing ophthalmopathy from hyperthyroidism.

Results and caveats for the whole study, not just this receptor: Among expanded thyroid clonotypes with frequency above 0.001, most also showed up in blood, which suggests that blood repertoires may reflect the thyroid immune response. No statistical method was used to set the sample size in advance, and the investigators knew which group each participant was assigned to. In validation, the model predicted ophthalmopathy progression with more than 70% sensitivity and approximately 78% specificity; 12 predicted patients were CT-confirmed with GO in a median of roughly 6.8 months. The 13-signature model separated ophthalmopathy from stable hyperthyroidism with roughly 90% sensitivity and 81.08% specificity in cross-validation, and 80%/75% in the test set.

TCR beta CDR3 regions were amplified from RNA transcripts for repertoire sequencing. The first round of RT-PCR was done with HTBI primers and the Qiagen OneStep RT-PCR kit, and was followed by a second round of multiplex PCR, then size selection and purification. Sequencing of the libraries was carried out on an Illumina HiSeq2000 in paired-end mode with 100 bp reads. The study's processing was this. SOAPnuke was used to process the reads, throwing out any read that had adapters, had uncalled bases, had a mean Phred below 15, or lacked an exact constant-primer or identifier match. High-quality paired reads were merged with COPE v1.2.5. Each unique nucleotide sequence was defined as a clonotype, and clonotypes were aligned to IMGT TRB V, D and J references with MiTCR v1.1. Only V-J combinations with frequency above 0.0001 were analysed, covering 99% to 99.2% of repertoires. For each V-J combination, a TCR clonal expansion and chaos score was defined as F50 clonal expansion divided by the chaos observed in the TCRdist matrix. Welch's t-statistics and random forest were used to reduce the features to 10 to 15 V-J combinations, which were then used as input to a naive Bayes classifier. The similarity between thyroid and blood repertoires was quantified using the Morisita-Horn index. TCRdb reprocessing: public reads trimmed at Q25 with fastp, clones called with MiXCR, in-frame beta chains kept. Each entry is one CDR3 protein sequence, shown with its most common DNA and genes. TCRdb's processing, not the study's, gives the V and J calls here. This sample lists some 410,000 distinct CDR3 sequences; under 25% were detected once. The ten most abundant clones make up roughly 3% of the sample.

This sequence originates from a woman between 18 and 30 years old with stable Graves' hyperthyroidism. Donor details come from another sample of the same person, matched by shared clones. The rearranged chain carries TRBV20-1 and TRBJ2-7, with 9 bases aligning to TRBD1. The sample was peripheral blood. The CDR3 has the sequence CSARGQGFYEQYF. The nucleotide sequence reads TGCAGTGCAAGGGGACAGGGTTTCTACGAGCAGTACTTC.